This TCR beta chain was sequenced for a study of Ad26.COV2.S vaccination and SARS-CoV-2 variants. Stated treatment: over 15 received Ad26.COV2.S at low or high dose, single or two shots; several received placebo; per-sample allocation not given. Day 63 after the first vaccine or placebo injection was the time point for sampling. Sequencing used immunoSEQ multiplex PCR; TCRdb keeps in-frame clones, though not all of them. The sample yields about 350,000 clones, approximately 84% seen once. Per germline, CDR1 SGHTA and CDR2 FQGNSA. After removal of 4 bases from V and 3 bases from J, the junction contained 3 bases not matched to a gene. This CDR3 has 14 residues.

The TCR comes from a person aged 18-60 years who received the Ad26.COV2.S COVID-19 vaccine or a placebo. The specimen comprised peripheral blood, sampled in a trial of Ad26.COV2.S vaccine versus placebo. V usage is TRBV7-2 and J usage is TRBJ1-5; 7 bases match TRBD1. CDR3 region: CASSYTGDNQPQHF. The DNA for the CDR3 is TGTGCCAGCAGCTACACAGGGGACAATCAGCCCCAGCATTTT. The full variable domain, rest sourced from reference TRBV7-2 and TRBJ1-5, is GAGVSQSPSNKVTEKGKDVELRCDPISGHTALYWYRQSLGQGLEFLIYFQGNSAPDKSGLPSDRFSAERTGGSVSTLTIQRTQQEDSAVYLCASSYTGDNQPQHFGDGTRLSIL.